Following are 32 T cell receptor beta chains from one sample sequenced in a study of T cell responses to AZD1222 COVID-19 vaccine. Data came from immunoSEQ multiplex PCR; TCRdb stores just in-frame clones and leaves some out. The profile covers 90,000 to 100,000 clones, with around nine tenths appearing a single time and 2.8% taken by the ten largest. The material sequenced was peripheral blood, taken on day 0 of AZD1222 vaccination. The receptors originated from an adult in good health.

The chain carries TRBV30 and TRBJ1-2; D call uncertain. Germline V gene data show CDR1 as GTSNPN and CDR2 as SVGIG (reference sequence). V dropped 4 bases and J dropped 2 bases, with 11 bases sitting between them. The CDR3 covers 13 residues. The chain's CDR3 is CAWNSERNYGYTF. CDR3 nucleotides: TGTGCCTGGAATTCCGAGCGGAACTATGGCTACACCTTC. Drawing the rest from reference TRBV30 and TRBJ1-2, the complete variable domain is SQTIHQWPATLVQPVGSPLSLECTVEGTSNPNLYWYRQAAGRGLQLLFYSVGIGQISSEVPQNLSASRPQDRQFILSSKKLLLSDSGFYLCAWNSERNYGYTFGSGTRLTVV.

The chain combines TRBV10-3 with TRBJ2-1, with 9 bases aligning to TRBD2. Losses at the gene ends were 2 bases for V and 3 bases for J; bases not matched to a gene: 2. CDR3 length: 15 residues. From germline, CDR1 is ENHRY and CDR2 SYGVKD. In DNA, the CDR3 is TGTGCCATCAGTGAGGCGGGAGGGATCTACAATGAGCAGTTCTTC. Protein sequence: CAISEAGGIYNEQFF.

This chain connects TRBV7-3 to TRBJ1-1, with a possible D match to TRBD1 (5 bases). Per the germline V gene, CDR1 is SGHTA and CDR2 is FQGTGA. The V and J ends lost 6 bases and 1 base respectively, with 21 bases between them. The CDR3 sequence is 17 residues long. CDR3 region: CASSFIHRGDTNTEAFF. The CDR3, as DNA: TGTGCCAGCAGTTTCATCCATAGGGGCGACACGAACACTGAAGCTTTCTTT. Full variable domain (remainder filled in from reference TRBV7-3 and TRBJ1-1): GAGVSQTPSNKVTEKGKYVELRCDPISGHTALYWYRQSLGQGPEFLIYFQGTGAADDSGLPNDRFFAVRPEGSVSTLKIQRTERGDSAVYLCASSFIHRGDTNTEAFFGQGTRLTVV.

The chain is built from TRBV19 and TRBJ2-2, with D perhaps given as TRBD1 or TRBD2 (5 bases each). The CDR3 is made up of 15 amino acids. Germline-derived CDR1 and CDR2 are LNHDA and SQIVND (reference sequence). V was clipped by 6 bases and J by 1 base, with 12 bases between them. CDR3 region: CASRPGTMNTGELFF. The CDR3 nucleotides are TGTGCCAGTAGGCCCGGGACCATGAACACCGGGGAGCTGTTTTTT.

This sequence joins TRBV5-5 and TRBJ2-3, with D possibly TRBD2 on 6 matching bases. V lost 6 bases to trimming and J lost 0 bases, with 14 bases between them. This CDR3 is built from 15 residues. Per the germline V gene, CDR1 is SGHKS and CDR2 is YYEKEE (reference sequence). Here the CDR3 DNA reads TGTGCCAGCACCCTCTTAGCGGCTAGCACAGATACGCAGTATTTT. It codes for CASTLLAASTDTQYF.

V usage is TRBV28 and J usage is TRBJ1-1; D ambiguous. Per the germline V gene, CDR1 is MDHEN and CDR2 is SYDVKM. Trimming took off 9 bases at V and 0 bases at J, with 11 bases between the two ends. This CDR3 has 13 residues. DNA of the CDR3: TGTGCCAGTCGGGAGGCGATGAACACTGAAGCTTTCTTT. Its protein is CASREAMNTEAFF.

The CDR3 coding sequence is TGTGCCAGTAATCGCCTAGCGGGAGGGGTTAATGAGCAGTTCTTC. It yields the protein CASNRLAGGVNEQFF. The chain couples TRBV19 to TRBJ2-1; 12 nucleotides agree with TRBD2. The CDR3 sequence is 15 residues long. Germline trimming cut 7 bases from V and 7 bases from J; bases unmatched to any gene: 8. CDR1 LNHDA and CDR2 SQIVND come from the germline V gene (reference sequence). The full variable domain, rest sourced from reference TRBV19 and TRBJ2-1, is DGGITQSPKYLFRKEGQNVTLSCEQNLNHDAMYWYRQDPGQGLRLIYYSQIVNDFQKGDIAEGYSVSREKKESFPLTVTSAQKNPTAFYLCASNRLAGGVNEQFFGPGTRLTVL.

The rearrangement uses TRBV2 and TRBJ2-1, with a possible D match to TRBD2 (5 bases). The CDR3 extends over 17 amino acids. V was trimmed by 3 bases and J by 7 bases, leaving 22 bases between them. CDR1 is SNHLY and CDR2 is FYNNEI in the germline V gene. As DNA, the CDR3 is TGTGCCAGCAGTGAGATAAGTGGCGGAGTCTCGGGAAATGAGCAGTTCTTC. As protein: CASSEISGGVSGNEQFF.

The chain carries TRBV5-1 and TRBJ2-3; D is perhaps TRBD2 (6 bases). The CDR3 totals 14 residues. V lost 1 base and J lost 1, with 7 bases in between. Germline CDR1 and CDR2: SGHRS and YFSETQ. The CDR3 here is CASSLPSGTDTQYF. CDR3 in DNA: TGCGCCAGCAGCTTGCCTAGCGGCACAGATACGCAGTATTTT.

The rearrangement joins TRBV28 to TRBJ1-1, with D tentatively TRBD1 (5 bases). V shed 2 bases and J shed 7 bases, with 23 bases lying between them. Germline V lookup: CDR1 MDHEN, CDR2 SYDVKM. CDR3 length: 17 residues. The CDR3: CASSLTLGREGSHEAFF. The DNA of the CDR3 is TGTGCCAGCAGTTTAACATTGGGCAGGGAAGGTTCACATGAAGCTTTCTTT.

A few counts support this clone. The chain joins TRBV10-2 to TRBJ1-2; no clear D. The ends were cut back, 0 bases at V and 4 bases at J, with 9 bases in the middle. Germline values: CDR1 WSHSY, CDR2 SAAADI. This CDR3 comprises 14 residues. The CDR3 sequence is CASSESERLYGYTF. Here the CDR3 DNA reads TGCGCCAGCAGTGAGTCGGAAAGGCTCTATGGCTACACCTTC.

The J gene is TRBJ1-2, the V gene TRBV5-4; D unresolved. Trimming pared 5 bases from V and 9 bases from J, leaving 17 bases between. The CDR3 sequence is 13 residues long. Germline loops: CDR1 SGHNT, CDR2 YYREEE (reference sequence). DNA for the CDR3: TGTGCCAGCAGTTACTCGGGCTTGGTGAGCTACACCTTC. Amino acid sequence: CASSYSGLVSYTF.

The chain recombines TRBV15 with TRBJ1-2; D remains ambiguous. Germline lookup yields CDR1 LNHNV and CDR2 YYDKDF (reference sequence). The V gene lost 0 bases and the J gene lost 0 bases, with 8 bases spanning the gap. The CDR3 contains 15 residues. CDR3 nucleotide sequence: TGTGCCACCAGCAGAGATCAGTGGGCTAACTATGGCTACACCTTC. Translation gives CATSRDQWANYGYTF.

The V gene is TRBV7-9, the J gene TRBJ1-2; 8 bases align to TRBD1. With 5 bases clipped from V and 8 bases from J, the junction kept 4 bases outside the gene matches. Germline V gene lookup returns CDR1 SEHNR and CDR2 FQNEAQ (reference sequence). CDR3 length equals 12 residues. CDR3 protein: CASSVDRGGYTF. CDR3 DNA sequence: TGTGCCAGCAGCGTCGACAGGGGCGGCTACACCTTC.

The rearrangement uses TRBV28 and TRBJ1-4; unclear D gene. This CDR3 spans 15 amino acids. Germline-derived CDR1 and CDR2 are MDHEN and SYDVKM. The V gene lost 7 bases and the J gene lost 0 bases, with 12 bases spanning the gap. The CDR3 DNA reads as TGTGCCAGCACCACTTTGCCCTCAACTAATGAAAAACTGTTTTTT. It encodes CASTTLPSTNEKLFF.

The rearrangement joins TRBV7-9 to TRBJ2-3, with 8 bases aligning to TRBD2. V was clipped by 4 bases and J by 1 base; unmatched bases: 4. Germline V lookup: CDR1 SEHNR, CDR2 FQNEAQ (reference sequence). This CDR3 spans 15 amino acids. This chain's CDR3 is CASSYVAGRTDTQYF. CDR3 coding DNA: TGTGCCAGCAGCTACGTAGCGGGACGCACAGATACGCAGTATTTT.

V and J are TRBV30 and TRBJ1-4; 8 positions match TRBD1. Germline V lookup: CDR1 GTSNPN, CDR2 SVGIG (reference sequence). This CDR3 is 15 amino acids long. Trimming removed 0 bases from V and 8 bases from J; junction bases left unmatched: 8. The CDR3 is CAWSVPGGGKEKLFF. CDR3 nucleotides: TGTGCCTGGAGTGTCCCAGGGGGCGGGAAGGAAAAACTGTTTTTT.

The chain couples TRBV18 to TRBJ1-3; D gene ambiguous. Per the germline V gene, CDR1 is KGHSH and CDR2 is LQKENI. Trimming left V 4 bases short and J 0 bases short, with 13 bases between. This CDR3 has 16 residues. The CDR3 is CASSLHMSSSGNTIYF. CDR3 DNA: TGTGCCAGCTCACTACACATGAGTAGCTCTGGAAACACCATATATTTT.

The rearrangement uses TRBV19 and TRBJ1-5, with TRBD1 matching 7 bases. The V segment lost 4 bases and the J segment 5 bases; nucleotides outside the gene matches: 8. Germline values: CDR1 LNHDA, CDR2 SQIVND (reference sequence). The CDR3 is 15 residues long. CDR3 loop: CASSRRQGSHQPQHF. In DNA, the CDR3 is TGTGCCAGTAGTAGGCGACAGGGTTCACATCAGCCCCAGCATTTT.

This clone has only one observation. V is TRBV6-5 and J is TRBJ2-7; the D gene is possibly TRBD1 (5 bases). CDR1 and CDR2 (germline): MNHEY, SVGAGI. The CDR3 runs 13 residues. The germline V and J ends were trimmed by 7 bases and 0 bases, with 10 bases remaining between them. CDR3 protein: CASKEQVSYEQYF. In DNA form, the CDR3 reads TGTGCCAGCAAAGAACAGGTCTCCTACGAGCAGTACTTC.

The J gene is TRBJ1-3, the V gene TRBV27; D is ambiguous. Germline V gives CDR1 MNHEY, CDR2 SMNVEV (reference sequence). The CDR3 covers 14 residues. V was cut by 5 bases and J by 1 base, with 9 bases left in between. The CDR3: CASSRTRSGNTIYF. The CDR3 DNA reads TGTGCCAGCAGTCGAACCAGGTCTGGAAACACCATATATTTT.

This clone was seen more than once but under ten times. V is TRBV5-1 and J is TRBJ1-4; D is ambiguous. This CDR3 region has 14 residues. V was trimmed by 0 bases and J by 5 bases, leaving 8 bases between them. Germline CDR1 SGHRS, CDR2 YFSETQ. The CDR3 spells CASSLGVLNEKLFF. In DNA form, the CDR3 reads TGCGCCAGCAGCTTGGGGGTCTTAAATGAAAAACTGTTTTTT.

Written as DNA, the CDR3 is TGCGCCAGCAGAGTTTCGGGGGGTTACAATGAGCAGTTCTTC. As protein: CASRVSGGYNEQFF. This chain joins TRBV5-1 and TRBJ2-1, with TRBD2 identical over 7 bases. Trimming at V came to 5 bases and at J to 4 bases, leaving 6 bases not matched to a gene. The CDR3 length is 14 residues. The germline V gene encodes CDR1 SGHRS and CDR2 YFSETQ.

This sequence joins TRBV2 and TRBJ1-5; D is unclear. V lost 4 bases and J lost 0, with 10 bases in between. This CDR3 region has 15 residues. The V gene's germline CDR1 is SNHLY and CDR2 FYNNEI. The CDR3 sequence: CASSVSQVSNQPQHF. The CDR3 DNA reads as TGTGCCAGCAGTGTATCGCAGGTTAGCAATCAGCCCCAGCATTTT.

This clone was seen only once. This chain links TRBV5-6 with TRBJ2-2, with D perhaps matching TRBD2 (6 bases). In germline, CDR1 is SGHDT, CDR2 YYEEEE. The CDR3 loop spans 16 amino acids. V shed 4 bases and J shed 3 bases, with 16 bases lying between them. CDR3 DNA sequence: TGTGCCAGCAGCCAACTAGCCCTCAGATACACCGGGGAGCTGTTTTTT. As protein: CASSQLALRYTGELFF.

The table lists this clone with a count of one. J is TRBJ2-7 and V is TRBV7-8; no firm D call. From germline, CDR1 is SGHVS and CDR2 FQNEAQ. V lost 2 bases, J lost 3 bases, and 11 bases lay in between. This CDR3 contains 14 residues. The CDR3 reads CASSLRNFGYEQYF. Here the CDR3 DNA reads TGTGCCAGCAGCTTACGGAATTTCGGCTACGAGCAGTACTTC.

The CDR3 DNA reads as TGTGCCAGCCGTGGACTAGCGGGAGACACAGATACGCAGTATTTT. The encoded protein is CASRGLAGDTDTQYF. The V and J genes are TRBV6-4 and TRBJ2-3, with 13 positions matching TRBD2. The CDR3 is 15 residues long. Germline V lookup: CDR1 MRHNA, CDR2 SNTAGT. The V segment lost 8 bases and the J segment 2 bases; nucleotides outside the gene matches: 4.

The rearrangement joins TRBV12-3 or TRBV12-4 to TRBJ1-2, with a tentative D call TRBD1 (6 bases). The CDR3 consists of 13 residues. Trimming stripped 6 bases from V and 4 bases from J, with 12 bases between. The CDR3 bases are TGTGCCAGCAGACCAGGGGTCCGCTATGGCTACACCTTC. Translating it yields CASRPGVRYGYTF.

The chain links TRBV6-4 to TRBJ2-3, with TRBD2 as a possible D gene (6 bases). CDR3 length equals 14 residues. V was pared by 6 bases and J by 2 bases, with 12 bases between. From germline, CDR1 is MRHNA and CDR2 SNTAGT. The CDR3 here is CASSPGLYTDTQYF. The CDR3 DNA reads TGTGCCAGCAGCCCGGGACTGTACACAGATACGCAGTATTTT.

In this sample, this clone turned up a few times. The chain uses TRBV5-6 and TRBJ1-1; 9 bases match TRBD1. Germline V gene data show CDR1 as SGHDT and CDR2 as YYEEEE. This CDR3 is 15 amino acids long. V lost 0 bases and J lost 4; bases outside the gene matches: 4. The CDR3 DNA sequence: TGTGCCAGCAGCTTGGTGGGGACAGGGATCACTGAAGCTTTCTTT. Amino acid sequence: CASSLVGTGITEAFF.

As to this clone: In the same sample, other DNA sequences code for this CDR3. CDR3 in DNA: TGCAGCGTTGTCGGGGGAGGAGATACGCAGTATTTT. Amino acids: CSVVGGGDTQYF. The chain carries TRBV29-1 and TRBJ2-3, with D possibly being TRBD2 (6 bases). V was shortened by 4 bases and J by 5 bases, with 10 bases between the two germline ends. CDR3 length: 12 residues. Germline V gene lookup returns CDR1 SQVTM and CDR2 ANQGSEA.

This clone has a single count. The chain recombines TRBV6-5 with TRBJ1-2, with 7 positions matching TRBD1. Looked up from germline, CDR1 is MNHEY and CDR2 is SVGAGI. The ends lost 6 bases at V and 8 bases at J; junction bases unmatched: 9. The CDR3 is 13 amino acids. The CDR3 region is CASSSGQVWGYTF. CDR3 in DNA: TGTGCCAGCAGCAGCGGACAGGTCTGGGGCTACACCTTC.